The 17 T cell receptor beta chains presented below share a single source sample, sequenced in a study of tumor-infiltrating lymphocytes in oesophageal squamous cell carcinoma. MiXCR, applied by TCRdb to the PCR reads, yields one record per CDR3 protein. The sample has about 9,700 distinct CDR3 sequences, 55% to 75% seen once. The sample was esophageal tumor tissue. These receptors came from a female donor with esophageal squamous cell carcinoma.

The chain has TRBV5-1 and TRBJ1-1; tentative D call: TRBD1 (6 bases). Germline CDR1 and CDR2: SGHRS and YFSETQ. Deletions cut 0 bases from V and 4 bases from J, with 10 bases between. The CDR3 consists of 14 residues. The CDR3 reads CASSLAKGGTEAFF. In DNA, the CDR3 is TGCGCCAGCAGCTTGGCCAAGGGGGGCACTGAAGCTTTCTTT.

As to this clonotype: At one boundary the junction diverges from the germline segment, which might be a read error. The chain links TRBV7-6 to TRBJ2-7; tentative D call: TRBD2 (5 bases). The CDR3 extends over 16 amino acids. Per the germline V gene, CDR1 is SGHVS and CDR2 is FNYEAQ. The CDR3: CASSLDAGGGWQPLHF. CDR3 coding DNA: TGTGCCAGCAGCTTAGATGCAGGAGGTGGCTGGCAACCCCTCCACTTC. The full variable domain, completed using reference TRBV7-6 and TRBJ2-7, is GAGVSQSPRYKVTKRGQDVALRCDPISGHVSLYWYRQALGQGPEFLTYFNYEAQQDKSGLPNDRFSAERPEGSISTLTIQRTEQRDSAMYRCASSLDAGGGWQPLHFGPGTRLTVT.

The gene calls are TRBV24-1 and TRBJ2-1; the match to TRBD2 covers 10 bases. The trim removed 0 bases at V and 2 bases at J, leaving 0 bases unmatched. Per germline, CDR1 KGHDR and CDR2 SFDVKD. This CDR3 region has 16 residues. In nucleotides, the CDR3 is TGTGCCACCAGTGATTTGACTAGCGGGACCTACAATGAGCAGTTCTTC. Protein: CATSDLTSGTYNEQFF.

V gene TRBV6-6 combines with J gene TRBJ2-4; either TRBD1 or TRBD2 may fit D (5 bases each). The DNA end is more similar to TRBJ2-7, so the J call may be wrong. The CDR3 contains 13 residues. Germline V gene sequence: CDR1 MNHNY, CDR2 SVGAGI (reference sequence). The CDR3 DNA sequence: TGTGCCAGGGTGCAGGGTAGCGCCTACGAGCAGTACTTC. Translation gives CARVQGSAYEQYF.

This chain uses TRBV10-1 with TRBJ2-1; possible D gene TRBD2, 7 bases. The closer fit of TRBJ2-7 to the DNA end suggests the J call may be wrong. This CDR3 has 14 amino acids. Germline CDR1 reads WNHNN; CDR2 reads SYGVQD (reference sequence). The CDR3 DNA reads TGCGCCAGCAGTGAGCCAGGGGACTACAATGAGCAGTACTTC. Translation gives CASSEPGDYNEQYF.

This clonotype counts as large. V usage is TRBV7-9 and J usage is TRBJ2-4; D could derive from TRBD1 or TRBD2 (5 bases each). The CDR3 loop spans 14 amino acids. CDR1 is SEHNR, CDR2 FQNEAQ, per germline (reference sequence). V gave up 2 bases and J gave up 3 bases, with 8 bases separating them. The CDR3 region is CASSLMGDKNIQYF. DNA of the CDR3: TGTGCCAGCAGCTTAATGGGGGACAAAAACATTCAGTACTTC.

The chain joins TRBV28 to TRBJ2-4; no reliable D call. The DNA matches TRBJ2-7 better at its end, which makes the J call doubtful. In germline, CDR1 is MDHEN, CDR2 SYDVKM. This CDR3 comprises 14 residues. The CDR3: CASSIPGYSYEQYF. The DNA for the CDR3 is TGTGCCAGCAGTATACCCGGGTACTCCTACGAGCAGTACTTC.

This clonotype was seen only a few times. V is TRBV24-1 and J is TRBJ1-1; 9 bases fit TRBD1. Germline values: CDR1 KGHDR, CDR2 SFDVKD. V was pared by 4 bases and J by 10 bases, with 3 bases of the junction left unmatched. The CDR3 runs to 12 residues. The CDR3 bases are TGTGCCACCAGTGAAGAGACAGGGGGAGCTTTCTTT. Amino acid sequence: CATSEETGGAFF.

The chain uses TRBV12-3 or TRBV12-4 and TRBJ2-3; perhaps TRBD2 as D (6 bases). This CDR3 is built from 14 residues. V gave up 7 bases and J gave up 1 base, with 12 bases separating them. The CDR3 DNA sequence: TGTGCCAGCATCCCGGGACTGGGCACAGATACGCAGTATTTT. Its translation: CASIPGLGTDTQYF.

The chain has TRBV19 and TRBJ1-2, with 12 bases lining up with TRBD2. The DNA end is more similar to TRBJ2-1, so the J call may be wrong. The CDR3 length is 16 residues. Germline CDR1 LNHDA, CDR2 SQIVND (reference sequence). CDR3 region: CASRPSGRAWYNEQFF. The CDR3 region has the DNA TGTGCCAGTAGGCCTAGCGGGAGGGCCTGGTACAATGAGCAGTTCTTC.

This clonotype was seen once. The chain links TRBV12-3 or TRBV12-4 to TRBJ2-7; 9 bases align to TRBD1. The V and J ends lost 6 bases and 0 bases, in that order; junction bases with no gene match: 6. The CDR3 totals 15 residues. The CDR3 spells CASRDQTGGSYEQYF. The CDR3 DNA sequence: TGTGCCAGCAGAGATCAGACAGGGGGCTCCTACGAGCAGTACTTC.

The chain joins TRBV12-3 or TRBV12-4 to TRBJ2-3; D remains unclear. The closer fit of TRBJ1-1 to the DNA end suggests the J call may be wrong. The CDR3 sequence is 16 residues long. This chain's CDR3 is CASRPLDSGPLAEAFF. Here the CDR3 DNA reads TGTGCCAGCAGGCCGCTTGACTCAGGTCCCCTCGCCGAAGCTTTCTTT.

This clonotype has more than one count but fewer than ten. The chain has TRBV4-1 and TRBJ2-5; TRBD1 agrees at 8 bases. The J call may be faulty, since TRBJ2-7 better matches the DNA end. Germline CDR1 MGHRA, CDR2 YSYEKL. This CDR3 region has 14 residues. The CDR3, as DNA: TGCGCCAGCAGCCTAAGGACAGGGTCCTACGAGCAGTACTTC. It encodes CASSLRTGSYEQYF.

This clonotype appeared a single time. V and J are TRBV6-6 and TRBJ1-2; D unclear. V lost 11 bases to trimming and J lost 4 bases, with 14 bases between them. The CDR3 extends over 12 amino acids. Looked up from germline, CDR1 is MNHNY and CDR2 is SVGAGI (reference sequence). In DNA, the CDR3 is TGTGCCGTCTCTAGGGTCGGCTATGGCTACACCTTC. This sequence encodes CAVSRVGYGYTF.

This chain connects TRBV7-2 to TRBJ1-1, with D unresolved. The J call is uncertain, as TRBJ1-6 better fits the DNA end. This CDR3 has 15 amino acids. Germline V lookup: CDR1 SGHTA, CDR2 FQGNSA. This CDR3 reads CASSDGTLPFSPLHF. Here the CDR3 DNA reads TGTGCCAGCAGCGACGGAACTCTTCCTTTTTCACCCCTCCACTTT.

This sequence joins TRBV6-1 and TRBJ1-2; 7 bases fit TRBD1. Germline CDR1 and CDR2: MNHNS and SASEGT. Losses at the gene ends were 6 bases for V and 5 bases for J; bases not matched to a gene: 6. The CDR3 totals 13 residues. Here the CDR3 DNA reads TGTGCCAGCAGCTCCGGGACAGTGTATGGCTACACCTTC. Its translation: CASSSGTVYGYTF.

The chain uses TRBV7-9 and TRBJ2-5, with 7 bases lining up with TRBD2. The CDR3 is 14 amino acids. Germline lookup yields CDR1 SEHNR and CDR2 FQNEAQ (reference sequence). Trimming removed 5 bases from V and 5 bases from J; junction bases left unmatched: 8. Here the CDR3 DNA reads TGTGCCAGCAGCCCCCCTTGGGGAGGGGAGACCCAGTACTTC. It yields the protein CASSPPWGGETQYF.